Listed below are T cell receptor beta chains from one sample, sequenced in a study of CD8 T cells in ankylosing spondylitis. MiXCR was run by TCRdb on the 5' RACE reads, yielding one entry per CDR3 protein. The sample lists around 130,000 distinct CDR3 sequences; around 7% were seen once. Material: blood, either unsorted or a sorted T cell fraction (not recorded which). These receptors were taken from a male donor with ankylosing spondylitis or in good health (not recorded which). Each CDR3 is given with its conserved first and last residue. The order of the fields is J gene, V gene, clone size, D gene, CDR3 DNA, CDR3 protein. A D gene is named only where the DNA matches it firmly. Clone size, where shown, is once, few, many, or a class for clones that have expanded.

TRBJ1-1 TRBV27 few . TGTGCCAGCAGTTTATTTCCGGGCAGGCACACTGAAGCTTTCTTT CASSLFPGRHTEAFF
TRBJ2-3 TRBV9 many TRBD2 TGTGCCAGCAGCGTAAGGCGGGAGCTGACAGATACGCAGTATTTT CASSVRRELTDTQYF
TRBJ2-1 TRBV6-2/TRBV6-3 many . TGTGCCAGCAGTCGGGACTCTCCCTCCTACAATGAGCAGTTCTTC CASSRDSPSYNEQFF
TRBJ2-3 TRBV5-1 many . TGCGCCAGCAGCTTGGTCGGGGATCGTAGCACAGATACGCAGTATTTT CASSLVGDRSTDTQYF
TRBJ2-1 TRBV5-1 many . TGCGCCAGCAGCCCCCTCTCCTACAATGAGCAGTTCTTC CASSPLSYNEQFF
TRBJ1-2 TRBV6-5 many . TGTGCCAGCAGTTACACAGGGAACTATGGCTACACCTTC CASSYTGNYGYTF
TRBJ1-4 TRBV6-5 many . TGTGCCAGCAGTTATGATCGAGGGGATAATGAAAAACTGTTTTTT CASSYDRGDNEKLFF
TRBJ1-2 TRBV7-9 . . TGTGCCAGTTCCAGGGTTGGCAACTATGGCTACACCTTC CASSRVGNYGYTF
TRBJ2-5 TRBV7-2 many . TGTGCCAGCAGCTTTAGCGGAGAGTACCAAGAGACCCAGTACTTC CASSFSGEYQETQYF
TRBJ1-1 TRBV5-1 many TRBD1 TGCGCCAGCAGCTTTGGGGCCACAGGGGGAACTGAAGCTTTCTTT CASSFGATGGTEAFF
TRBJ2-7 TRBV12-3/TRBV12-4 many . TGTGCCAGCAGTGTCTTCGGGCCTCTCTACGAGCAGTACTTC CASSVFGPLYEQYF
TRBJ2-5 TRBV28 many TRBD1 TGTGCCAGCAGTCCGGGACAGAGTGAAGAGACCCAGTACTTC CASSPGQSEETQYF
TRBJ1-1 TRBV4-2 many . TGTGCCAGCAGCCAGGCCGGGTTTGAACCACGGGGGACTGAAGCTTTCTTT CASSQAGFEPRGTEAFF
TRBJ1-2 TRBV7-2 . TRBD1 TGTGCCAGCAGCCCGCGGGACAGGATCGGGGGCTACACCTTC CASSPRDRIGGYTF
TRBJ1-2 TRBV5-1 many . TGCGCCAGCAGCTTGTACACGGCGGCTAACTATGGCTACACCTTC CASSLYTAANYGYTF
TRBJ2-7 TRBV5-5 few . TGTGCCAGCAGCGCGACAGCACTATTCTCCTACGAGCAGTACTTC CASSATALFSYEQYF
TRBJ2-7 TRBV5-1 many TRBD1 TGCGCCAGCAGCTGGATCTTCGACAGGGCCAACGAGCAGTACTTC CASSWIFDRANEQYF
TRBJ2-1 TRBV10-1 . . TGCGCCAGCAGTGAGTCGCAGCGGGCTATCTACAATGAGCAGTTCTTC CASSESQRAIYNEQFF
TRBJ2-1 TRBV9 many TRBD2 TGTGCCAGTTCAGCGACCGGGACTAGCGGGAGCAATGAGCAGTTCTTC CASSATGTSGSNEQFF
TRBJ1-2 TRBV7-9 few . TGTGCCAGCAGCTTCGGGGAGAACTATGGCTACACCTTC CASSFGENYGYTF
TRBJ2-6 TRBV5-1 many . TGCGCCAGCAGCTTAAGCCCTGGGGCCAACGTCCTGACTTTC CASSLSPGANVLTF
TRBJ1-6 TRBV20-1 . TRBD1 TGCAGTGCTAGCCCCCCGGGACAGGGCATGAATAATTCACCCCTCCACTTT CSASPPGQGMNNSPLHF
TRBJ2-7 TRBV12-3/TRBV12-4 many TRBD1 TGTGCCAGCAGTCCCAGGGACAGGGGTTCGTCCGAGCAGTACTTC CASSPRDRGSSEQYF
TRBJ2-7 TRBV20-1 many . TGCAGTGCTAGAGTCCCCCCCGTTGGCGTCTACGAGCAGTACTTC CSARVPPVGVYEQYF
TRBJ2-7 TRBV6-1 many TRBD1 TGTGCCAGCAGTGAAGCACCGGGACAGGGATCCGAGCAGTACTTC CASSEAPGQGSEQYF
TRBJ2-1 TRBV7-9 many TRBD1 TGTGCCAGCAGCTTATTGACAGGGGTGAAAAACAATGAGCAGTTCTTC CASSLLTGVKNNEQFF
TRBJ2-5 TRBV20-1 many . TGCAGTGCTAGCCAGAAACAAGAGACCCAGTACTTC CSASQKQETQYF
TRBJ2-7 TRBV5-1 many TRBD2 TGCGCCAGCAGCAGAGGACTAGCAGCCTCAGTGGGGTACGAGCAGTACTTC CASSRGLAASVGYEQYF
TRBJ2-5 TRBV14 many . TGTGCCAGCAGCCGTCGTAGCGGACAAGAGACCCAGTACTTC CASSRRSGQETQYF
TRBJ2-5 TRBV3-1 many . TGTGCCAGCAGCCAAGATAGTAGCCAAGAGACCCAGTACTTC CASSQDSSQETQYF
TRBJ2-1 TRBV9 many TRBD2 TGTGCCAGCAGCGTAGCTCTCGGGAGGGAACCCCACAATGAGCAGTTCTTC CASSVALGREPHNEQFF
TRBJ2-7 TRBV20-1 few TRBD2 TGCAGTGCTCGAACCGGGACTAGCGGGGGGGCTTGGGAGCAGTACTTC CSARTGTSGGAWEQYF